This TCR beta chain emerged from a study of post-analysis software for immune sequencing data. The study, taken as a whole, reports: Five TRBV segments occurring more often in patients than controls included TRBV5-6, TRBV5-1 and TRBV20-1. Same-batch preparations were strongly co-clustered by F measure. Multiple sclerosis was associated with a significant reduction in normalized Chao1 diversity relative to controls.

The TCR beta cDNA libraries carried unique molecular identifiers. TCRdb re-called the PCR reads through MiXCR, storing one row per CDR3 protein. Among 700,000 to 800,000 distinct CDR3 sequences listed, 25% to 30% were seen once. The ends were cut back, 3 bases at V and 2 bases at J, with 13 bases in the middle. CDR1 is DFQATT, CDR2 SNEGSKA, per germline (reference sequence). This CDR3 contains 14 residues. With regard to this clonotype: Its antigen is unknown.

Sample: blood. The clonotype comes from a girl aged 10 to 17 with multiple sclerosis. This sequence joins TRBV20-1 and TRBJ1-2, with D perhaps matching TRBD1 (6 bases). CDR3 bases: TGCAGTGCTAGGTCTCTACAGGGAAACTATGGCTACACCTTC. It yields the protein CSARSLQGNYGYTF.